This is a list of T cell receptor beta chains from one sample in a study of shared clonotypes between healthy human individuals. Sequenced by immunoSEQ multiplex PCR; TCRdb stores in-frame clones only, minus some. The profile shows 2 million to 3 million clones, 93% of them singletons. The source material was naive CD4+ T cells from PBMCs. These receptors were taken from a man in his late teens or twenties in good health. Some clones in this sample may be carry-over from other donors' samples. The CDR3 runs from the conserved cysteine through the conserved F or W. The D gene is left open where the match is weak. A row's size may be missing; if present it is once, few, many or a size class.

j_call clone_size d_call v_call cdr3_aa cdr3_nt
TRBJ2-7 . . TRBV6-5 CAISESWGEQYF TGTGCCATCAGTGAGTCGTGGGGCGAGCAGTACTTC
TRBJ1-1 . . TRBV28 CASSLFAGTEAFF TGTGCCAGCAGTTTATTTGCAGGCACTGAAGCTTTCTTT
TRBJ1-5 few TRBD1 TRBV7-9 CASSKGTGDSNQPQHF TGTGCCAGCAGCAAAGGGACAGGGGATAGCAATCAGCCCCAGCATTTT
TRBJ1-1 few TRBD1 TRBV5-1 CASSLAQGAQGTEAFF TGCGCCAGCAGCTTGGCACAGGGGGCTCAGGGTACTGAAGCTTTCTTT
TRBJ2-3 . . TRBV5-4 CASSLVSHGADTQYF TGTGCCAGCAGCTTGGTTAGCCATGGGGCCGATACGCAGTATTTT
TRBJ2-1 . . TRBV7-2 CASSPGYDNEQFF TGTGCCAGCAGCCCGGGGTACGACAATGAGCAGTTCTTC
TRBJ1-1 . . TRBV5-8 CASSLMGFTEAFF TGTGCCAGCAGCTTGATGGGGTTCACTGAAGCTTTCTTT
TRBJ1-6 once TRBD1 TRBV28 CASSAWDRDPTPLHF TGTGCCAGCAGCGCGTGGGACAGGGACCCTACTCCCCTCCACTTT
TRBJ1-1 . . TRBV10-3 CAISESGREGGTEAFF TGTGCCATCAGTGAGAGCGGCAGGGAAGGCGGCACTGAAGCTTTCTTT
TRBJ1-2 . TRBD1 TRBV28 CASSLSPGQGATDYGYTF TGTGCCAGCAGTTTATCCCCGGGACAGGGGGCGACGGACTATGGCTACACCTTC
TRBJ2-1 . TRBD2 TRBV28 CATASGSYNEQFF TGTGCCACCGCTAGCGGCTCCTACAATGAGCAGTTCTTC
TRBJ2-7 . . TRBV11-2 CASSLGFTGINEQYF TGTGCCAGCAGCTTAGGATTCACGGGTATCAACGAGCAGTACTTC
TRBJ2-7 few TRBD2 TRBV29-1 CSVGEGLGGLEQYF TGCAGCGTGGGGGAGGGACTAGGCGGGCTCGAGCAGTACTTC
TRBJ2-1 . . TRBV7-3 CASSFDQGAYNEQFF TGTGCCAGCAGCTTTGATCAGGGAGCCTACAATGAGCAGTTCTTC
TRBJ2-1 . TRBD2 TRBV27 CASSLPPLAGFYNEQFF TGTGCCAGCAGTTTACCCCCACTAGCGGGATTCTACAATGAGCAGTTCTTC
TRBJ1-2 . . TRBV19 CASSTTSTGRGYTF TGTGCCAGTAGTACCACCTCGACGGGGAGAGGCTACACCTTC
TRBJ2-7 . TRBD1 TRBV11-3 CASSHGQGSMFEQYF TGTGCCAGCAGCCATGGACAGGGTAGTATGTTCGAGCAGTACTTC
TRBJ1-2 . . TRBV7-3 CASSSGLLNYGYTF TGTGCCAGCAGCTCGGGACTGTTAAACTATGGCTACACCTTC